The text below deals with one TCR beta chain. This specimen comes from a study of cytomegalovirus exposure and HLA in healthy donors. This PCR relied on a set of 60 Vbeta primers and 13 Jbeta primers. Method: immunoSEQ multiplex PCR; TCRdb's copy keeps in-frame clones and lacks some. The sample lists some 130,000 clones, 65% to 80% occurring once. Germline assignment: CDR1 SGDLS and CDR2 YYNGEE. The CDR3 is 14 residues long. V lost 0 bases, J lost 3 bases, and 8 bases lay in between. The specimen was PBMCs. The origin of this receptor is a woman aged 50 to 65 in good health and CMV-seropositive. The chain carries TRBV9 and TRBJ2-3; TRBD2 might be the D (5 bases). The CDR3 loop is CASSVALGTDTQYF. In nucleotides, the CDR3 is TGTGCCAGCAGCGTAGCACTAGGTACAGATACGCAGTATTTT.